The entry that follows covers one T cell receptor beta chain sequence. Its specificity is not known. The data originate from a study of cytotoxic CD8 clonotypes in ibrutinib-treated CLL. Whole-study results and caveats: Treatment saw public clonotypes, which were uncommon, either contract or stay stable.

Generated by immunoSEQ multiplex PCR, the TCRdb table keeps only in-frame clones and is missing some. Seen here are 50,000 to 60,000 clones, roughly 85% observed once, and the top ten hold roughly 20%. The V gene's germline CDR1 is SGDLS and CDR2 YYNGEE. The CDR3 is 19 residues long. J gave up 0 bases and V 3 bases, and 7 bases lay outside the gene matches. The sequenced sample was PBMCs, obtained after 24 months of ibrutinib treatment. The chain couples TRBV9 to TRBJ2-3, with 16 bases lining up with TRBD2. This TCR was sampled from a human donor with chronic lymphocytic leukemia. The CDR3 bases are TGTGCCAGCAGCGACCCCGGGACTAGCGGGAGGGCCAGCACAGATACGCAGTATTTT. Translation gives CASSDPGTSGRASTDTQYF.